These 13 T cell receptor beta chains were sequenced from one sample in a study of blood T cell repertoires in COVID-19 (dated by TCRdb to about 2020). Library construction relied on the immunoSEQ multiplex PCR assay. Entries here come from immuneACCESS through TCRdb and include only in-frame sequences with V and J called. Some clones fail to appear in such tables; in the studies checked, an unresolved V gene covers under half of the shortfall, and the cause of the remainder is unknown. Across this sample there are around 140,000 clones, with around 80% seen only once. The top ten hold about 9.4% of the sample. Sequencing was performed on peripheral blood. These receptors all come from a man between 60 and 75 years old with active or convalescent COVID-19.

The chain employs TRBV19 and TRBJ2-1; a possible D gene is TRBD1 (6 bases). The germline V gene encodes CDR1 LNHDA and CDR2 SQIVND (reference sequence). The CDR3 sequence is 14 residues long. The germline V and J ends were trimmed by 4 bases and 1 base, with 8 bases remaining between them. Here the CDR3 reads CASSKDSSYNEQFF. CDR3 nucleotide sequence: TGTGCCAGTAGTAAGGACAGTTCCTACAATGAGCAGTTCTTC.

V and J are TRBV3-1 (or the pseudogene TRBV3-2) and TRBJ1-2, with 7 bases fitting TRBD1. With V trimmed by 4 bases and J by 8 bases, 1 base remained unmatched. This CDR3 has 11 amino acids. The germline gives CDR1 LGHDT, CDR2 YNNKEL (reference sequence). The DNA of the CDR3 is TGTGCCAGCAGCCTGACAGGGGGCTACACCTTC. It yields the protein CASSLTGGYTF.

The V and J genes are TRBV3-1 (or the pseudogene TRBV3-2) and TRBJ2-1; perhaps TRBD2 as D (6 bases). In germline, CDR1 is LGHDT, CDR2 YNNKEL (reference sequence). This CDR3 comprises 15 residues. V lost 4 bases to trimming and J lost 6 bases, with 16 bases between them. The CDR3 loop is CASSLTPGGRNEQFF. The CDR3 coding sequence is TGTGCCAGCAGCCTAACCCCCGGGGGACGCAATGAGCAGTTCTTC.

J is TRBJ1-6 and V is TRBV5-4; 10 bases map to TRBD1. CDR1 and CDR2 (germline): SGHNT, YYREEE (reference sequence). The J segment lost 12 bases and the V segment lost 4 bases, leaving 10 bases of the junction unmatched. The CDR3 length is 15 residues. The CDR3 loop reads CASSPGGQGFKPLHF. Here the CDR3 DNA reads TGTGCCAGCAGCCCCGGGGGACAGGGGTTTAAACCCCTCCACTTT.

The V gene is TRBV19, the J gene TRBJ1-2; D is possibly TRBD1 (5 bases). V shed 5 bases and J shed 0 bases, with 16 bases lying between them. The CDR3 is made up of 16 amino acids. From germline, CDR1 is LNHDA and CDR2 SQIVND (reference sequence). CDR3 sequence (DNA): TGTGCCAGTAGTGGGCGATGGGGGGTAGCTAACTATGGCTACACCTTC. Encoded protein: CASSGRWGVANYGYTF. Full variable domain (missing parts from reference TRBV19 and TRBJ1-2): DGGITQSPKYLFRKEGQNVTLSCEQNLNHDAMYWYRQDPGQGLRLIYYSQIVNDFQKGDIAEGYSVSREKKESFPLTVTSAQKNPTAFYLCASSGRWGVANYGYTFGSGTRLTVV.

This clone was recorded once. The J gene is TRBJ2-1, the V gene TRBV3-1 (or the pseudogene TRBV3-2); 9 bases are a match to TRBD1. Germline lookup yields CDR1 LGHDT and CDR2 YNNKEL (reference sequence). The V gene end was trimmed by 0 bases and the J gene end by 8 bases; junction bases not matched to a gene: 2. The CDR3 extends over 14 amino acids. The CDR3 loop reads CASSQEGQGDEQFF. The CDR3 DNA reads as TGTGCCAGCAGCCAAGAGGGACAGGGAGATGAGCAGTTCTTC.

Only one count was recorded for this clone. The DNA of the CDR3 is TGTGCCAGCAGTTCGACCTGGACTAGCGGGGGGCCACCCTACGAGCAGTACTTC. Protein product: CASSSTWTSGGPPYEQYF. The rearrangement links TRBV27 to TRBJ2-7; 14 bases are a match to TRBD2. The germline gives CDR1 MNHEY, CDR2 SMNVEV (reference sequence). CDR3 length equals 18 residues. Trimming took 4 bases from V and 2 from J; bases not matched to a gene: 10.

The chain carries TRBV11-3 and TRBJ2-3; TRBD1 agrees at 7 bases. The CDR3 spans 17 residues. Trimming at V came to 5 bases and at J to 4 bases, leaving 15 bases not matched to a gene. In germline, CDR1 is SGHNT, CDR2 YENEEA. The CDR3 here is CASSTRPTGWGPDTQYF. The CDR3, as DNA: TGTGCCAGCAGCACTCGACCGACAGGGTGGGGTCCAGATACGCAGTATTTT.

Only a few counts were recorded for this clone. The rearrangement uses TRBV4-3 and TRBJ2-7, with 10 nucleotides matching TRBD2. Germline CDR1 LGHNA, CDR2 YSLEER. Trimming took 3 bases from V and 1 from J; bases not matched to a gene: 6. The CDR3 consists of 16 residues. CDR3 loop: CASSQLAGGASYEQYF. The CDR3 region has the DNA TGCGCCAGCAGCCAGTTAGCGGGGGGAGCTTCCTACGAGCAGTACTTC.

Turning to this clone: Germline and junction disagree at one end, which may indicate a read error. The rearrangement uses TRBV27 and TRBJ2-2; 8 bases align to TRBD2. The CDR3 loop spans 17 amino acids. From germline, CDR1 is MNHEY and CDR2 SMNVEV (reference sequence). The CDR3 DNA follows: TGTGCCAGCAGTACACTCTCGATCGGGACTAGTACCGAGGAGCTGTTTTTT. Amino acid sequence: CASSTLSIGTSTEELFF.

The chain links TRBV29-1 to TRBJ1-2; D perhaps matches TRBD1 (5 bases). The length of the CDR3 is 14 residues. Looked up from germline, CDR1 is SQVTM and CDR2 is ANQGSEA. The V end lost 0 bases, the J end lost 8 bases, and 16 bases lay between the germline ends. DNA for the CDR3: TGCAGCGTTGAAGATCGTTCGGGGGTAAGGGGCTACACCTTC. Its protein product is CSVEDRSGVRGYTF.

V gene TRBV15 combines with J gene TRBJ2-1; 10 bases match TRBD1. The CDR3 is made up of 18 amino acids. Germline lookup yields CDR1 LNHNV and CDR2 YYDKDF (reference sequence). Trimming at V came to 0 bases and at J to 9 bases, leaving 14 bases not matched to a gene. The CDR3 is CATSRDRIPGQGYGEQFF. The CDR3 DNA follows: TGTGCCACCAGCAGAGATCGCATTCCGGGACAGGGGTATGGTGAGCAGTTCTTC.

This rearrangement joins TRBV28 to TRBJ1-4; the D is unclear. CDR1 and CDR2 (germline): MDHEN, SYDVKM. Trimming cost V 1 base and J 0 bases, with 6 bases left between them. The length of the CDR3 is 15 residues. CDR3 residues: CASSLSRSTNEKLFF. The CDR3 DNA reads TGTGCCAGCAGTTTATCGAGGTCAACTAATGAAAAACTGTTTTTT.